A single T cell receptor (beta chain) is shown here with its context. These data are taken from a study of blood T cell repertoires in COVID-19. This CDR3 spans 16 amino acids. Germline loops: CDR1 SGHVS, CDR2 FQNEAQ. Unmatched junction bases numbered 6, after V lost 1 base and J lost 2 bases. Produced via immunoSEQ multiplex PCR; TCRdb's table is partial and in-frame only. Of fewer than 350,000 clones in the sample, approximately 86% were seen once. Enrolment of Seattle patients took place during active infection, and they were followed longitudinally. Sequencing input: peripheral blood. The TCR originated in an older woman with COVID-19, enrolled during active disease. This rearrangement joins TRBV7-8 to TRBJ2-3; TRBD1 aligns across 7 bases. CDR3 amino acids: CASSLVTGIVTDTQYF. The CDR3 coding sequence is TGTGCCAGCAGCTTAGTGACAGGGATAGTCACAGATACGCAGTATTTT.